This note documents a single T cell receptor (beta chain) sequence. The data were taken from a study of T cell responses to AZD1222 COVID-19 vaccine. Researchers grouped second doses given at about 4 or about 12 weeks into one pool. Data came from immunoSEQ multiplex PCR; TCRdb stores just in-frame clones and leaves some out. In the table there are over 130,000 clones, 92% of which are singletons. The CDR3 is made up of 17 amino acids. Germline V gene lookup returns CDR1 LGHNA and CDR2 YSLEER. Trimming took off 1 base at V and 0 bases at J, with 12 bases between the two ends. The sequencing here drew on peripheral blood, taken 28 days after the second AZD1222 dose. This clonotype was obtained from an adult who received the AZD1222 COVID-19 vaccine. This chain connects TRBV4-3 to TRBJ2-2, with D perhaps TRBD1 (6 bases). The CDR3 here is CASSQGYRTANTGELFF. In DNA, the CDR3 is TGCGCCAGCAGCCAAGGTTACAGGACAGCGAACACCGGGGAGCTGTTTTTT.